This note documents a single T cell receptor (beta chain) sequence. The sample comes from a study of blood T cell repertoires in COVID-19. Turning to the study itself: Samples came from the United States, Italy and Spain, spanning acute and convalescent COVID-19. PBMCs, B-cell-depleted T cells, or T cells provided the cDNA or gDNA that made up the material.

The table came from immunoSEQ multiplex PCR; TCRdb's copy has only in-frame clones and leaves some out. Counted here are approximately 87,000 clones, approximately 90% occurring once; the ten biggest clones make up approximately 14%. J gave up 6 bases and V 5 bases, and 4 bases lay outside the gene matches. The germline CDR1 and CDR2 sequences are MDHEN and SYDVKM. The CDR3 totals 14 residues. The sequence was obtained from a man between 65 and 79 years old with active or convalescent COVID-19. V gene TRBV28 combines with J gene TRBJ1-2; 12 bases map to TRBD1. Sequencing was done on a sample of peripheral blood. This CDR3 reads CASSTGQGAHGYTF. CDR3 DNA: TGTGCCAGCAGTACGGGACAGGGGGCGCATGGCTACACCTTC.